Listed below are T cell receptor beta chains from one sample, sequenced in a study of Graves' ophthalmopathy and Graves' hyperthyroidism. One entry per CDR3 protein, called by TCRdb with MiXCR from the multiplex PCR reads. Of roughly 600,000 distinct CDR3 sequences in the sample, less than 45% were seen once. Sequenced input: peripheral blood or thyroid tissue (not recorded which). Source of these receptors: an adult man with Graves' hyperthyroidism. The conserved cysteine and the conserved F or W are not part of the CDR3 here. A D gene is named only where the DNA matches it firmly.

D: NA
V: TRBV5-1
J: TRBJ1-4
CDR3: ASSPDGVLSNEKLF

D: NA
V: TRBV11-3
J: TRBJ2-6
CDR3: AIKPSGANVLT

D: NA
V: TRBV20-1
J: TRBJ1-6
CDR3: SARSSDNSPLH

D: NA
V: TRBV7-8
J: TRBJ1-2
CDR3: ASSLAPNYGYT

D: NA
V: TRBV2
J: TRBJ1-1
CDR3: ASSEVGTRGNTEAF

D: NA
V: TRBV12-3/TRBV12-4
J: TRBJ2-5
CDR3: ASSYPGSPETQY

D: NA
V: TRBV12-3/TRBV12-4
J: TRBJ2-7
CDR3: ASSSGNRFSYGQY

D: TRBD1
V: TRBV19
J: TRBJ1-4
CDR3: ASSIGTGNEKLF

D: TRBD1
V: TRBV12-3/TRBV12-4
J: TRBJ2-7
CDR3: ASRLGQGASYEQY

D: TRBD1
V: TRBV12-3/TRBV12-4
J: TRBJ2-7
CDR3: ASSLGTGGPYEQY

D: NA
V: TRBV29-1
J: TRBJ1-2
CDR3: SVEDPGQLNYGYT

D: NA
V: TRBV10-3
J: TRBJ1-1
CDR3: AISESWNTEAF

D: NA
V: TRBV11-2
J: TRBJ2-7
CDR3: ASSFGRNYEQY

D: NA
V: TRBV2
J: TRBJ1-4
CDR3: ASSVSGNEKLF

D: TRBD1
V: TRBV7-2
J: TRBJ1-1
CDR3: ASSFDRVNTEAF